These 2 T cell receptor beta chains share one sample of origin, sequenced in a study of T cell responses to AZD1222 COVID-19 vaccine. Using immunoSEQ multiplex PCR, the repertoire was profiled, and TCRdb retains in-frame clones only, with some absent. There are 150,000 to 200,000 clones in the sample; roughly 94% occur only once, and approximately 0.6% lies in the top ten. Sequenced here: peripheral blood, sampled on day 0 of AZD1222 vaccination. Every receptor here comes from an adult in good health.

This sequence joins TRBV3-1 (or the pseudogene TRBV3-2) and TRBJ1-1, with a possible D match to TRBD1 (5 bases). This CDR3 is 13 amino acids long. Trimming removed 5 bases from V and 2 bases from J, with 9 bases in between. Germline CDR1 and CDR2: LGHDT and YNNKEL (reference sequence). This chain's CDR3 is CASSSTENTEAFF. The CDR3 region has the DNA TGTGCCAGCAGCTCGACAGAAAACACTGAAGCTTTCTTT.

The chain combines TRBV28 with TRBJ1-1, with TRBD1 as a possible D gene (5 bases). This CDR3 contains 13 residues. V was clipped by 3 bases and J by 4 bases, with 9 bases between them. CDR1 and CDR2 (germline): MDHEN, SYDVKM. CDR3 nucleotides: TGTGCCAGCAGTTTCCCAGGGATCACTGAAGCTTTCTTT. Protein: CASSFPGITEAFF.